Below are 15 T cell receptor beta chains sequenced from a single sample in a study of monozygotic twins with inflammatory bowel disease. TCRdb re-called the 5' RACE reads; one entry per CDR3 protein, DNA not given. Across 400,000 to 500,000 distinct CDR3 sequences, the top ten clones capture approximately 2.3% of the sample. The sample consisted of blood. The receptors derive from a human donor with ulcerative colitis or Crohn's disease, or a healthy co-twin of an affected twin (not recorded which).

The chain recombines TRBV12-3 or TRBV12-4 with TRBJ2-3; TCRdb designates TRBD2, a call that cannot be tested without DNA. CDR3 length: 15 residues. The CDR3 region is CASSLEGLSTDTQYF.

This sequence joins TRBV28 and TRBJ1-5; TCRdb lists TRBD1, though no DNA is available to test this call. The CDR3 sequence is 13 residues long. CDR1 and CDR2 from the germline V gene are MDHEN and SYDVKM. The chain's CDR3 is CASRWTDNQPQHF.

J is TRBJ1-4 and V is TRBV7-2. The CDR3 loop spans 15 amino acids. Germline loops: CDR1 SGHTA, CDR2 FQGNSA. The CDR3 sequence is CASSPLALRNEKLFF.

The V call is TRBV5-1, the J call TRBJ2-1; TCRdb lists TRBD1, though no DNA is available to test this call. The germline V gene has CDR1 SGHRS and CDR2 YFSETQ. CDR3 length: 14 amino acids. The CDR3 sequence is CASLSGPGGNEQFF.

V gene TRBV18 combines with J gene TRBJ1-5. This CDR3 has 15 residues. CDR1 and CDR2 from the germline V gene are KGHSH and LQKENI. The CDR3 region is CASSPSAGSGQPQHF.

The chain is built from TRBV28 and TRBJ2-5. Germline loops: CDR1 MDHEN, CDR2 SYDVKM. The CDR3 is 14 residues long. The CDR3: CASRGSAVQETQYF.

The chain joins TRBV11-3 to TRBJ1-1; TCRdb proposes TRBD1, but this gene call is untestable without DNA. CDR3 length equals 13 residues. The V gene's germline CDR1 is SGHNT and CDR2 YENEEA. The CDR3: CASSFSGAPEAFF.

CDR3 region: CASSQRPGGRGYTF. The rearrangement links TRBV3-1 to TRBJ1-2; TCRdb returns TRBD1, unconfirmable since there is no DNA. The CDR3 has 14 amino acids. Germline V gives CDR1 LGHDT, CDR2 YNNKEL (reference sequence).

The chain links TRBV30 to TRBJ1-2. The CDR3 covers 12 residues. Germline CDR1 is GTSNPN and CDR2 is SVGIG (reference sequence). This CDR3 reads CAWRHLNYGYTF.

The chain is built from TRBV29-1 and TRBJ2-7; the D call of TRBD1 rests on TCRdb alone, since no DNA is present to check it. This CDR3 is 13 amino acids long. The germline gives CDR1 SQVTM, CDR2 ANQGSEA. The CDR3 sequence: CSVAADRGYEQYF.

The CDR3 reads CASSTNKGTPGKTGWLRQKLFF. The chain couples TRBV28 to TRBJ1-4. CDR1 and CDR2 from the germline V gene are MDHEN and SYDVKM. This CDR3 has 22 amino acids.

V usage is TRBV29-1 and J usage is TRBJ2-1; the TCRdb D gene call, TRBD2, has no DNA to confirm it. Germline CDR1 and CDR2: SQVTM and ANQGSEA. The CDR3 loop spans 11 amino acids. The chain's CDR3 is CSARLAIEQFF.

The chain joins TRBV20-1 to TRBJ1-2. Germline V lookup: CDR1 DFQATT, CDR2 SNEGSKA (reference sequence). The CDR3 spans 15 residues. Here the CDR3 reads CSASDTSRALYGYTF.

This CDR3 reads CASSEQGPQTQHF. This sequence joins TRBV6-1 and TRBJ1-5; without DNA, the TCRdb call of TRBD1 cannot be checked. Germline CDR1 is MNHNS and CDR2 is SASEGT. CDR3 length: 13 residues.

The genes are TRBV5-1 and TRBJ2-5; TCRdb gives TRBD2 as the D gene, but with no DNA this cannot be confirmed. The CDR3 spans 16 residues. Germline V gene lookup returns CDR1 SGHRS and CDR2 YFSETQ. CDR3 loop: CASSLGASSPQETQYF.